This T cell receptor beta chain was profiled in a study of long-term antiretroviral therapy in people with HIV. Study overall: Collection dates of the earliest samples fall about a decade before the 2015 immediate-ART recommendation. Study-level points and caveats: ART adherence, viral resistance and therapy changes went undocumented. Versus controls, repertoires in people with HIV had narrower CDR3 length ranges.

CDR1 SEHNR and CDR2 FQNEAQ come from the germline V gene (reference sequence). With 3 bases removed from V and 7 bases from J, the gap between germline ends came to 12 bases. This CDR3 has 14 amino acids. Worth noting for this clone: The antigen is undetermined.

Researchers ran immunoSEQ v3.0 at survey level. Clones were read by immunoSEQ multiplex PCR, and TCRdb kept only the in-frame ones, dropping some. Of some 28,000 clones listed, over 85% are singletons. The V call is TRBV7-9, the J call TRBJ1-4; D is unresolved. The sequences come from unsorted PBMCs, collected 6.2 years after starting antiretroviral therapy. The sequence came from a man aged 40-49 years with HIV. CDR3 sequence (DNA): TGTGCCAGCAGCTTCGAGACAACGGGTGAAAAACTGTTTTTT. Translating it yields CASSFETTGEKLFF.